Following are 28 T cell receptor beta chains from one sample sequenced in a study of T cell responses to AZD1222 COVID-19 vaccine. The repertoire was sequenced with immunoSEQ multiplex PCR; TCRdb's copy has only in-frame clones and lacks some. Of some 120,000 clones listed, roughly nine tenths were seen once; the top ten hold approximately 4.5%. The sequenced sample was peripheral blood, obtained on day 0 of AZD1222 vaccination. These receptors were obtained from an adult in good health.

The chain recombines TRBV9 with TRBJ2-1; D might be TRBD1 (6 bases). CDR3 length equals 16 residues. The V gene's germline CDR1 is SGDLS and CDR2 YYNGEE. The V gene lost 3 bases and the J gene lost 6 bases, with 19 bases spanning the gap. The CDR3 region has the DNA TGTGCCAGCAGCGCCCCCGGACAGCACCGACTCAATGAGCAGTTCTTC. Encoded protein: CASSAPGQHRLNEQFF.

V gene TRBV20-1 combines with J gene TRBJ2-3, with D hard to call. The CDR3 loop spans 11 amino acids. CDR1 is DFQATT, CDR2 SNEGSKA, per germline (reference sequence). The V end was cut by 6 bases, the J end by 6 bases, with 10 bases between. CDR3 amino acids: CSAKDLDTQYF. The CDR3 nucleotides read TGCAGTGCCAAGGACCTCGATACGCAGTATTTT.

J is TRBJ1-3 and V is TRBV10-3; the D gene is possibly TRBD1 (6 bases). This CDR3 comprises 13 residues. Germline values: CDR1 ENHRY, CDR2 SYGVKD. V lost 7 bases and J lost 4, with 11 bases in between. The CDR3 protein is CAIKGVEGNTIYF. CDR3 DNA sequence: TGTGCCATCAAGGGGGTGGAAGGAAACACCATATATTTT.

The rearrangement uses TRBV29-1 and TRBJ2-7; 9 positions match TRBD1. The germline V gene encodes CDR1 SQVTM and CDR2 ANQGSEA. J gave up 1 base and V 7 bases, and 5 bases lay outside the gene matches. This CDR3 contains 13 residues. The CDR3 DNA sequence: TGCAGCGCGGGGACAGGGCGATCCTACGAGCAGTACTTC. This translates into CSAGTGRSYEQYF.

This sequence joins TRBV2 and TRBJ2-2, with a possible D match to TRBD2 (6 bases). The CDR3 length is 14 residues. Looked up from germline, CDR1 is SNHLY and CDR2 is FYNNEI. The germline V and J ends were trimmed by 6 bases and 1 base, with 9 bases remaining between them. The CDR3 DNA reads TGTGCCAGCAGAGGCGGGGTGAACACCGGGGAGCTGTTTTTT. Translated: CASRGGVNTGELFF.

Comments on this clone: Other DNA sequences in the same sample also yield this CDR3. The gene calls are TRBV5-1 and TRBJ1-1; D is undetermined. The CDR3 contains 13 residues. Germline V CDR1 and CDR2: SGHRS, YFSETQ. Trimming stripped 0 bases from V and 0 bases from J, with 3 bases between. CDR3 in DNA: TGCGCCAGCAGCTTGGATGTGAACACTGAAGCTTTCTTT. Translated, it gives CASSLDVNTEAFF.

CDR3 sequence (DNA): TGTGCCATCAGTGACCCCGGGACAGGGGGCGGCTATGGCTACACCTTC. As protein: CAISDPGTGGGYGYTF. The chain combines TRBV10-3 with TRBJ1-2, with 12 bases lining up with TRBD1. Germline V gene data show CDR1 as ENHRY and CDR2 as SYGVKD. Trimming took 3 bases from V and 4 from J; bases not matched to a gene: 6. This CDR3 region has 16 residues.

This clone showed up just once. The V and J genes are TRBV6-2 or TRBV6-3 and TRBJ1-4; possibly TRBD1 for D (6 bases). V lost 5 bases and J 5 bases, leaving 9 bases between the germline ends. Germline-derived CDR1 and CDR2 are MNHEY and SVGEGT. CDR3 length: 13 amino acids. CDR3 DNA: TGTGCCAGCAGTCCGAGGGGGAATGAAAAACTGTTTTTT. Amino acids: CASSPRGNEKLFF.

V usage is TRBV3-1 (or the pseudogene TRBV3-2) and J usage is TRBJ2-7; TRBD2 aligns across 7 bases. Germline-derived CDR1 and CDR2 are LGHDT and YNNKEL (reference sequence). The CDR3 loop spans 12 amino acids. The trim removed 7 bases at V and 3 bases at J, leaving 3 bases unmatched. DNA for the CDR3: TGTGCCAGCATGGGGGGGTACTACGAGCAGTACTTC. Protein product: CASMGGYYEQYF.

This chain connects TRBV28 to TRBJ2-7, with TRBD1 matching 9 bases. V lost 3 bases to trimming and J lost 4 bases; unmatched junction nucleotides: 4. Germline CDR1 is MDHEN and CDR2 is SYDVKM. The CDR3 runs to 14 residues. The CDR3 reads CASSLSDRGYEQYF. DNA for the CDR3: TGTGCCAGCAGTTTGTCGGACAGGGGTTACGAGCAGTACTTC.

V and J are TRBV5-8 and TRBJ1-5; tentatively, D is TRBD1 (5 bases). The V end was cut by 0 bases, the J end by 2 bases, with 12 bases between. Germline V gives CDR1 SGHTS, CDR2 YDEGEE. The CDR3 is 16 amino acids. CDR3 in DNA: TGTGCCAGCAGCTTGGGGGACGGTTTCGGCAATCAGCCCCAGCATTTT. Its translation: CASSLGDGFGNQPQHF.

This chain uses TRBV6-5 with TRBJ1-2; D remains ambiguous. The V end was cut by 2 bases, the J end by 4 bases, with 8 bases between. Germline lookup yields CDR1 MNHEY and CDR2 SVGAGI. The CDR3 extends over 13 amino acids. The CDR3 loop reads CASSYGQFYGYTF. The CDR3 DNA follows: TGTGCCAGCAGTTACGGGCAGTTCTATGGCTACACCTTC.

This chain's CDR3 is CASSSWTNYGYTF. CDR3 bases: TGTGCCAGCAGCTCTTGGACTAACTATGGCTACACCTTC. The chain joins TRBV3-1 (or the pseudogene TRBV3-2) to TRBJ1-2; D is unclear. CDR3 size: 13 residues. Trimming left V 5 bases short and J 0 bases short, with 7 bases between. CDR1 and CDR2 (germline): LGHDT, YNNKEL (reference sequence).

V is TRBV9 and J is TRBJ1-6, with a weak D call TRBD1 (6 bases). Germline V gene lookup returns CDR1 SGDLS and CDR2 YYNGEE. Trimming stripped 0 bases from V and 5 bases from J, with 12 bases between. The CDR3 consists of 16 residues. The DNA for the CDR3 is TGTGCCAGCAGCGTAGAAGGGGGAGGCGATAATTCACCCCTCCACTTT. It encodes CASSVEGGGDNSPLHF.

This clone was seen once. Here the CDR3 DNA reads TGTGCCAGCAGCCTAAACAGGGGCCGTGCTAGCACAGATACGCAGTATTTT. Translation gives CASSLNRGRASTDTQYF. V gene TRBV13 combines with J gene TRBJ2-3, with TRBD1 matching over 7 bases. The germline gives CDR1 PRHDT, CDR2 FYEKMQ (reference sequence). V was clipped by 5 bases and J by 0 bases; unmatched bases: 11. CDR3 length equals 17 residues.

V usage is TRBV10-3 and J usage is TRBJ1-3; 8 positions match TRBD1. Trimming took 8 bases from V and 3 from J; bases not matched to a gene: 6. The germline gives CDR1 ENHRY, CDR2 SYGVKD. CDR3 length: 14 residues. Written as DNA, the CDR3 is TGTGCCATCGGTCCAGGGGGCTTTGGAAACACCATATATTTT. Residues: CAIGPGGFGNTIYF.

The chain recombines TRBV15 with TRBJ1-4, with 7 bases lining up with TRBD1. Trimming took 0 bases from V and 5 from J; bases not matched to a gene: 3. Germline-derived CDR1 and CDR2 are LNHNV and YYDKDF (reference sequence). The CDR3 sequence is 15 residues long. CDR3: CATSRDQGGNEKLFF. The CDR3 nucleotides read TGTGCCACCAGCAGAGATCAGGGGGGGAATGAAAAACTGTTTTTT.

V usage is TRBV2 and J usage is TRBJ1-2; D gene unclear. The V end was cut by 1 base, the J end by 3 bases, with 6 bases between. The germline V gene encodes CDR1 SNHLY and CDR2 FYNNEI. The CDR3 is 13 amino acids. The CDR3 nucleotides read TGTGCCAGCAGTGAAGGGGAGGACTATGGCTACACCTTC. Its translation is CASSEGEDYGYTF.

This clone was found once. The chain joins TRBV29-1 to TRBJ2-7, with 9 bases that match TRBD1. This CDR3 contains 13 residues. CDR1 and CDR2 from the germline V gene are SQVTM and ANQGSEA. Trimming took 3 bases from V and 2 from J; bases not matched to a gene: 2. CDR3 amino acids: CSVDGQGPYEQYF. In DNA, the CDR3 is TGCAGCGTTGATGGACAGGGGCCCTACGAGCAGTACTTC.

The V gene is TRBV7-2, the J gene TRBJ2-4; 12 bases align to TRBD2. With V trimmed by 5 bases and J by 8 bases, 7 bases remained unmatched. This CDR3 has 15 residues. Germline CDR1 and CDR2: SGHTA and FQGNSA. CDR3 sequence reads: CASSPTSGGADIQYF. The CDR3 DNA is TGTGCCAGCAGCCCGACTAGCGGGGGCGCCGACATTCAGTACTTC.

This chain connects TRBV7-6 to TRBJ1-3; D gene uncertain. V was trimmed by 1 base and J by 2 bases, leaving 21 bases between them. This CDR3 has 19 amino acids. Germline CDR1 is SGHVS and CDR2 is FNYEAQ. The CDR3 DNA follows: TGTGCCAGCAGCTTAGTTCGGGAGAGACCCCTGAGCGCTGGAAACACCATATATTTT. It specifies CASSLVRERPLSAGNTIYF.

The rearrangement links TRBV19 to TRBJ1-1, with D possibly being TRBD1 (5 bases). Trimming removed 6 bases from V and 4 bases from J, with 9 bases in between. From germline, CDR1 is LNHDA and CDR2 SQIVND (reference sequence). The CDR3 covers 12 residues. The CDR3 nucleotides are TGTGCCAGTAGGCCAGGGCCCACTGAAGCTTTCTTT. Translated, it gives CASRPGPTEAFF.

CDR3 in DNA: TGTGCCAGCAGTTGGGGACTAGCGGGAAGGGCTGAGCAGTTCTTC. This gives the protein CASSWGLAGRAEQFF. V usage is TRBV6-2 or TRBV6-3 and J usage is TRBJ2-1; 13 bases are shared with TRBD2. The CDR3 consists of 15 residues. V dropped 4 bases and J dropped 9; count of bases not matched to a gene: 6. Germline V gene sequence: CDR1 MNHEY, CDR2 SVGEGT.

The rearrangement links TRBV19 to TRBJ1-2, with 7 bases lining up with TRBD1. The CDR3 is 14 residues long. With 10 bases clipped from V and 5 bases from J, the junction kept 13 bases outside the gene matches. Germline V gives CDR1 LNHDA, CDR2 SQIVND (reference sequence). The CDR3 DNA follows: TGTGCCACCTACTCTGGACAGGTTTTGTATGGCTACACCTTC. Its translation: CATYSGQVLYGYTF.

The chain is built from TRBV5-1 and TRBJ2-5, with D perhaps assigned TRBD1 or TRBD2 (5 bases each). The V end was cut by 3 bases, the J end by 4 bases, with 22 bases between. The CDR3 totals 17 residues. In germline, CDR1 is SGHRS, CDR2 YFSETQ. The CDR3 is CASSSRLGFGGGETQYF. As DNA, the CDR3 is TGCGCCAGCAGCTCCCGTTTAGGGTTCGGTGGGGGAGAGACCCAGTACTTC.

This clone was seen only once. The chain employs TRBV11-2 and TRBJ1-2; D might be TRBD1 (6 bases). The V gene lost 2 bases and the J gene lost 0 bases, with 22 bases spanning the gap. CDR3 size: 19 residues. Germline-derived CDR1 and CDR2 are SGHAT and FQNNGV. CDR3 DNA: TGTGCCAGCAGCTTAAGTGGCGGGGGGCCGGTCACAACTAACTATGGCTACACCTTC. Residues: CASSLSGGGPVTTNYGYTF.

The CDR3 DNA sequence: TGTGCCAGCAGCTTGACAGGGGTACGAGATACGCAGTATTTT. It specifies CASSLTGVRDTQYF. The chain employs TRBV5-6 and TRBJ2-3, with 7 positions matching TRBD1. V gave up 1 base and J gave up 5 bases; unmatched junction bases: 4. CDR1 SGHDT and CDR2 YYEEEE come from the germline V gene. This CDR3 has 14 residues.

In its sample, this clone was seen once. V usage is TRBV9 and J usage is TRBJ1-2; unclear D gene. Trimming stripped 0 bases from V and 3 bases from J, with 3 bases between. CDR1 and CDR2 from the germline V gene are SGDLS and YYNGEE. CDR3 length: 12 amino acids. CDR3 amino acids: CASSVGHYGYTF. The DNA for the CDR3 is TGTGCCAGCAGCGTAGGCCACTATGGCTACACCTTC.